Below are 18 T cell receptor beta chains sequenced from a single sample in a study of cytomegalovirus exposure and HLA in healthy donors. PCR amplification relied on 60 Vbeta primers (plus 13 Jbeta primers). Here immunoSEQ multiplex PCR was the method, and the copy in TCRdb shows in-frame clones only, minus some. The sample carries some 150,000 clones, roughly 80% recorded once. The source material was PBMCs. These receptors were taken from a male donor in good health and CMV-seronegative.

This sequence joins TRBV6-5 and TRBJ2-1; D may be TRBD2 (5 bases). This CDR3 contains 16 residues. The V and J ends lost 2 bases and 0 bases respectively, with 11 bases between them. Per the germline V gene, CDR1 is MNHEY and CDR2 is SVGAGI. This chain's CDR3 is CASSYDYSSSYNEQFF. The CDR3 nucleotides are TGTGCCAGCAGTTACGACTACAGCAGCTCCTACAATGAGCAGTTCTTC.

The rearrangement uses TRBV7-9 and TRBJ2-2; D is unclear. The CDR3 sequence is 14 residues long. The germline CDR1 and CDR2 sequences are SEHNR and FQNEAQ (reference sequence). Deletions cut 5 bases from V and 1 base from J, with 8 bases between. CDR3 in amino acids: CASSPRQNTGELFF. CDR3 nucleotides: TGTGCCAGCAGCCCAAGACAGAACACCGGGGAGCTGTTTTTT.

J is TRBJ1-1 and V is TRBV28; D is undetermined. CDR3 length: 12 residues. Trimming removed 11 bases at V and 4 bases at J, with 14 bases between. Germline V gives CDR1 MDHEN, CDR2 SYDVKM. In DNA form, the CDR3 reads TGTGCCGCTTCGGGGATGGCCACTGAAGCTTTCTTT. Amino acid sequence: CAASGMATEAFF.

This chain uses TRBV15 with TRBJ2-7, with D perhaps matching TRBD1 (6 bases). The CDR3 loop spans 14 amino acids. Germline V gene data show CDR1 as LNHNV and CDR2 as YYDKDF (reference sequence). The V end lost 5 bases, the J end lost 3 bases, and 14 bases lay between the germline ends. CDR3 protein: CATSVCQGIYEQYF. The CDR3 bases are TGTGCCACCAGCGTGTGCCAGGGGATCTACGAGCAGTACTTC.

The V and J genes are TRBV29-1 and TRBJ1-2, with 7 positions matching TRBD1. After removal of 3 bases from V and 5 bases from J, the junction contained 15 bases not matched to a gene. The CDR3 runs to 16 residues. Looked up from germline, CDR1 is SQVTM and CDR2 is ANQGSEA. CDR3 nucleotides: TGCAGCGTTGAGGGTGATGCCAGGGGGGAAATATATGGCTACACCTTC. Protein product: CSVEGDARGEIYGYTF.

The chain has TRBV9 and TRBJ2-1; D is unclear. The V gene's germline CDR1 is SGDLS and CDR2 YYNGEE. Trimming took off 0 bases at V and 0 bases at J, with 10 bases between the two ends. The CDR3 covers 16 residues. CDR3 DNA sequence: TGTGCCAGCAGCGTAGTGGGCAGCAGCTCCTACAATGAGCAGTTCTTC. Translating gives CASSVVGSSSYNEQFF.

This clone appeared a few times. The rearrangement uses TRBV9 and TRBJ2-1, with 7 bases lining up with TRBD2. Germline V gene data show CDR1 as SGDLS and CDR2 as YYNGEE. This CDR3 is 14 amino acids long. J gave up 8 bases and V 3 bases, and 8 bases lay outside the gene matches. CDR3 region: CASSGTRVSHEQFF. The DNA for the CDR3 is TGTGCCAGCAGCGGGACTAGGGTATCGCATGAGCAGTTCTTC.

The chain has TRBV9 and TRBJ1-2, with D possibly TRBD1 on 6 matching bases. The CDR3 extends over 12 amino acids. Germline V CDR1 and CDR2: SGDLS, YYNGEE. V dropped 8 bases and J dropped 3 bases, with 11 bases sitting between them. This CDR3 reads CASQGLYYGYTF. CDR3 nucleotide sequence: TGTGCCAGTCAGGGGTTGTACTATGGCTACACCTTC.

The V call is TRBV28, the J call TRBJ1-1; D is perhaps TRBD1 (6 bases). CDR1 is MDHEN, CDR2 SYDVKM, per germline. The CDR3 loop spans 14 amino acids. Trimming pared 9 bases from V and 5 bases from J, leaving 19 bases between. The CDR3, as DNA: TGTGCCAGTAGACGGGACATTGGGGGTACTGAAGCTTTCTTT. Encoded protein: CASRRDIGGTEAFF.

The chain recombines TRBV10-3 with TRBJ1-4; 9 bases are a match to TRBD1. The CDR3 is 15 amino acids. J was trimmed by 6 bases and V by 3 bases; bases with no gene match: 5. Germline assignment: CDR1 ENHRY and CDR2 SYGVKD. CDR3 nucleotide sequence: TGTGCCATCAGTGATCCGACAGGGGGGGATGAAAAACTGTTTTTT. Translation gives CAISDPTGGDEKLFF.

The CDR3 is CASSLVWLNEQFF. As DNA, the CDR3 is TGTGCCAGCAGCTTAGTCTGGCTCAATGAGCAGTTCTTC. The chain carries TRBV13 and TRBJ2-1; D gene uncertain. The V end was cut by 1 base, the J end by 6 bases, with 7 bases between. Germline CDR1 is PRHDT and CDR2 is FYEKMQ (reference sequence). The CDR3 extends over 13 amino acids.

The chain couples TRBV5-8 to TRBJ2-1, with TRBD2 matching 11 bases. Germline CDR1 reads SGHTS; CDR2 reads YDEGEE. With 2 bases clipped from V and 4 bases from J, the junction kept 5 bases outside the gene matches. The CDR3 has 16 residues. In DNA form, the CDR3 reads TGTGCCAGCAGCTTAACGGGACTAGCGGCATACAATGAGCAGTTCTTC. Protein product: CASSLTGLAAYNEQFF. The full variable domain, with the rest looked up from reference TRBV5-8 and TRBJ2-1, is EAGVTQSPTHLIKTRGQQATLRCSPISGHTSVYWYQQALGLGLQFLLWYDEGEERNRGNFPPRFSGRQFPNYSSELNVNALELEDSALYLCASSLTGLAAYNEQFFGPGTRLTVL.

Concerning this clone itself: This may be a read error: a much more frequent sequence differs by one nucleotide. The rearrangement links TRBV25-1 to TRBJ2-7; 10 bases fit TRBD1. Germline V gives CDR1 MGHDK, CDR2 SYGVNS. V dropped 2 bases and J dropped 2; count of bases not matched to a gene: 3. The CDR3 runs to 15 residues. CDR3 in DNA: TGTGCCAGCAGTGAAGACGGGACAGGGGCCTACGAGCAGTACTTC. It encodes CASSEDGTGAYEQYF.

The rearrangement joins TRBV9 to TRBJ2-1; 10 bases are a match to TRBD1. Germline assignment: CDR1 SGDLS and CDR2 YYNGEE. Trimming at V came to 2 bases and at J to 2 bases, leaving 1 base not matched to a gene. The length of the CDR3 is 15 residues. The CDR3 region is CASSVGTGAYNEQFF. CDR3 nucleotides: TGTGCCAGCAGCGTGGGGACAGGGGCCTACAATGAGCAGTTCTTC.

This clone occurred once. The V call is TRBV4-1, the J call TRBJ1-1; TRBD1 matches at 8 bases. Germline V CDR1 and CDR2: MGHRA, YSYEKL. The V and J ends lost 3 bases and 1 base, in that order; junction bases with no gene match: 7. The CDR3 runs 16 residues. The CDR3 DNA reads as TGCGCCAGCAGCCACCCAGGGGGGACAGGGAACACTGAAGCTTTCTTT. Its protein is CASSHPGGTGNTEAFF.

Only one count was recorded for this clone. The chain links TRBV2 to TRBJ2-7; D is perhaps TRBD2 (6 bases). V was pared by 2 bases and J by 7 bases, with 15 bases between. Germline V CDR1 and CDR2: SNHLY, FYNNEI. CDR3 length: 14 amino acids. CDR3 in amino acids: CASSEIRETSEQYF. The CDR3 DNA reads TGTGCCAGCAGTGAAATCCGGGAGACCAGTGAGCAGTACTTC.

This chain connects TRBV5-4 to TRBJ2-7; TRBD1 agrees at 8 bases. This CDR3 is 14 amino acids long. CDR1 and CDR2 from the germline V gene are SGHNT and YYREEE (reference sequence). J was trimmed by 1 base and V by 3 bases; bases with no gene match: 3. The CDR3 sequence is CASSSGGGSYEQYF. The CDR3 DNA reads TGTGCCAGCAGCTCAGGGGGCGGGTCCTACGAGCAGTACTTC. Using reference TRBV5-4 and TRBJ2-7 for the parts outside the CDR3, the full variable domain is ETGVTQSPTHLIKTRGQQVTLRCSSQSGHNTVSWYQQALGQGPQFIFQYYREEENGRGNFPPRFSGLQFPNYSSELNVNALELDDSALYLCASSSGGGSYEQYFGPGTRLTVT.

The chain uses TRBV7-9 and TRBJ1-2; 11 nucleotides match TRBD1. Germline V gene lookup returns CDR1 SEHNR and CDR2 FQNEAQ (reference sequence). Unmatched junction bases numbered 3, after V lost 5 bases and J lost 4 bases. The CDR3 is 14 residues long. This CDR3 reads CASSRTGGVYGYTF. The CDR3 DNA reads TGTGCCAGCAGCCGGACAGGGGGCGTCTATGGCTACACCTTC.